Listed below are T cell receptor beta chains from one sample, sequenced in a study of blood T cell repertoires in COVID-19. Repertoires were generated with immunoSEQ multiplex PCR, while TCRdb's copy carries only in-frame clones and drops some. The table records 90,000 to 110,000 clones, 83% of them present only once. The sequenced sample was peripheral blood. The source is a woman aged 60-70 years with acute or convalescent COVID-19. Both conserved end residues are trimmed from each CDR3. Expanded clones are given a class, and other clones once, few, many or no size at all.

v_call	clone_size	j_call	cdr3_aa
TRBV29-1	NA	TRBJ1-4	SVRDATNEKLF
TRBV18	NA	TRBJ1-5	ASSPQTGLGSNQPQH
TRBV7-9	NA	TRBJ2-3	ASSMIAGAADTQY
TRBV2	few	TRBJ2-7	ASRAGTSATYEQY
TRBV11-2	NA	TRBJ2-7	ASSLDIRQGGSEQY
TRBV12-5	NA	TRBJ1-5	ASGTGQGFHQPQH
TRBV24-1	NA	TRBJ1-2	ATSTGTGGYT
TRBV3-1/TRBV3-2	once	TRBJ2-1	ASSQVLRQDNEQF
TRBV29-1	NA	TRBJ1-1	SVGRGGSAEAF
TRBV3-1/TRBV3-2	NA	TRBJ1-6	ASSNRDRASPLH
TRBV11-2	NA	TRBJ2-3	ASSLEGPSGTQY
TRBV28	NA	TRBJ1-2	ASTLTGFYGYT
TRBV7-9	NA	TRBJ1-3	ASSLGAGNTIY
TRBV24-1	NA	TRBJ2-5	ATSEAGGQETQY
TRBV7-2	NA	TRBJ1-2	ASRRGGDYGYT
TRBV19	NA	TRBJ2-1	ASSWQNEQF
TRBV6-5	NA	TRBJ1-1	ASNLVSTEAF
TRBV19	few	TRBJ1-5	ASSIFRQGLYSNQPQH
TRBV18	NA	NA	ASVEAAYNEQF
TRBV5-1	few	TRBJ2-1	ASSFVAGNNEQF
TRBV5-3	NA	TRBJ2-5	ARSWGTSQETQY
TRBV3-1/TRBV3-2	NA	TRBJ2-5	ASGPGQGETQY
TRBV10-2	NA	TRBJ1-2	ASSLTGGDVHGYT
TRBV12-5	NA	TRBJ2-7	ASGSGYEQY
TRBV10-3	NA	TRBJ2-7	AISAAEDYEQY
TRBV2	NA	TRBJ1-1	ASTPGENTEAF
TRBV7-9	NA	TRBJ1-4	ASSLLGGEKLF
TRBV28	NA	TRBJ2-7	ASSLWPSGQGFYEQY